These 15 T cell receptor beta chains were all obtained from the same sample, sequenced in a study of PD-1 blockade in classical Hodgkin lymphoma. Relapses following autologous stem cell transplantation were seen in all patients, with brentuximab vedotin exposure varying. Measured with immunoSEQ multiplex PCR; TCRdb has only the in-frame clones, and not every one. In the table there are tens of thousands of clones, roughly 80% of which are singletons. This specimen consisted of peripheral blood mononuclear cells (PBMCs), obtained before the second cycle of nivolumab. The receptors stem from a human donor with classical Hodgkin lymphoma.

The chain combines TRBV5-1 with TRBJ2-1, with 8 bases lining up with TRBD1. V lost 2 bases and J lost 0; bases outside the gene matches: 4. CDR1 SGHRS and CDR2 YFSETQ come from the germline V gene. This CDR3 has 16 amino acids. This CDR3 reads CASSLQGGNSYNEQFF. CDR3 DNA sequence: TGCGCCAGCAGCTTACAGGGGGGAAACTCCTACAATGAGCAGTTCTTC.

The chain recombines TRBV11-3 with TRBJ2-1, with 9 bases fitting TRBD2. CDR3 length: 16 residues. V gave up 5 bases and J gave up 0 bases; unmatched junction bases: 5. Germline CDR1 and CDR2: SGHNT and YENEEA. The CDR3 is CASSLAGSSSYNEQFF. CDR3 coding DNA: TGTGCCAGCAGCCTAGCGGGGTCAAGCTCCTACAATGAGCAGTTCTTC.

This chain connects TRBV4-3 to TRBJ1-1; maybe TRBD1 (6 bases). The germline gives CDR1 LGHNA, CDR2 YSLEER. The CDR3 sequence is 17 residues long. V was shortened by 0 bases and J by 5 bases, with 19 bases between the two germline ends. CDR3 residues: CASSQELSSGARTEAFF. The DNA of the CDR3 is TGCGCCAGCAGCCAAGAATTATCATCGGGGGCCAGGACTGAAGCTTTCTTT.

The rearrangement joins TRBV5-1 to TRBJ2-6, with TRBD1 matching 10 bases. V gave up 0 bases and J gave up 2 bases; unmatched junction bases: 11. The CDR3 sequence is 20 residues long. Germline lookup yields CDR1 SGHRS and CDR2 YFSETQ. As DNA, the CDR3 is TGCGCCAGCAGCTTGGCCCGACAGGGGGCACCCATTGCTGGGGCCAACGTCCTGACTTTC. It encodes CASSLARQGAPIAGANVLTF.

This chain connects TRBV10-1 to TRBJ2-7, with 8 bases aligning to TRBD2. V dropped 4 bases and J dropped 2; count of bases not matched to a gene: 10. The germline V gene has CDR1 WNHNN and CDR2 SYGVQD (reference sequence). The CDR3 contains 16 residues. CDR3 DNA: TGCGCCAGCAGTGGGGGCTTCGGGGGGGCAACCTACGAGCAGTACTTC. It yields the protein CASSGGFGGATYEQYF.

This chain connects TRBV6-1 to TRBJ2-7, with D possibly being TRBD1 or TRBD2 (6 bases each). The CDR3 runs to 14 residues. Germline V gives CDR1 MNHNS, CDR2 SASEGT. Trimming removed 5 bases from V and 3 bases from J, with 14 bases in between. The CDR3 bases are TGTGCCAGCAGTACTCGAGAGGGGGGCTACGAGCAGTACTTC. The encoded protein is CASSTREGGYEQYF.

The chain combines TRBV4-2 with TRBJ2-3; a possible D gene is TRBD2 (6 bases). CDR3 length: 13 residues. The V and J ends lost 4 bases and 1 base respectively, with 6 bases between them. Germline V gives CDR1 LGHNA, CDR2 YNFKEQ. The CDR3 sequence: CASSRGGTDTQYF. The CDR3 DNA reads TGTGCCAGCAGCCGGGGGGGCACAGATACGCAGTATTTT.

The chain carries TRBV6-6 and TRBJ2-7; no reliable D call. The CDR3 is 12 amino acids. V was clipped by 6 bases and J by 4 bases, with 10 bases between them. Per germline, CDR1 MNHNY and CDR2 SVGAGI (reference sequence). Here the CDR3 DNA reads TGTGCCAGCAGACAAGGGATGTACGAGCAGTACTTC. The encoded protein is CASRQGMYEQYF.

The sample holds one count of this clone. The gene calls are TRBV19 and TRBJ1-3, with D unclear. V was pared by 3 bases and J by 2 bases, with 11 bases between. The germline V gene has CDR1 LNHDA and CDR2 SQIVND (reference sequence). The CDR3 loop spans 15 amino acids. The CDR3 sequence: CASSILRGTGNTIYF. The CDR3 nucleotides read TGTGCCAGTAGTATTTTAAGAGGGACTGGAAACACCATATATTTT.

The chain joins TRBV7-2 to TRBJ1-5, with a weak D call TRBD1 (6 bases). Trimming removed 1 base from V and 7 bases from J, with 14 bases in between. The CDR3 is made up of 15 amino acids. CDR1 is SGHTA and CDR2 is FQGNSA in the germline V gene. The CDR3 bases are TGTGCCAGCAGCTTAGATGGACAGACTCCCCAGCCCCAGCATTTT. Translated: CASSLDGQTPQPQHF.

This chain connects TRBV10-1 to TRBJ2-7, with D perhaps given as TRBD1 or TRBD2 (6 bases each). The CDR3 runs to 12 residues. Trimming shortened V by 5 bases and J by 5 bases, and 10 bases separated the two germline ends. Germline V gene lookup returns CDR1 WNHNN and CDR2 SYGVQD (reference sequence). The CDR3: CASSSGDNEQYF. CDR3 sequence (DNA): TGCGCCAGCAGTTCGGGGGACAACGAGCAGTACTTC.

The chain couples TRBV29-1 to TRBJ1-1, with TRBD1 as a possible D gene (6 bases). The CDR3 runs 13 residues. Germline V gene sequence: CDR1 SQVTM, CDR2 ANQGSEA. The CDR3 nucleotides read TGCACCACCTCCCACAGGGTGAACACTGAAGCTTTCTTT. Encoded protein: CTTSHRVNTEAFF.

CDR3 in amino acids: CSVNSGSLNYGYTF. In nucleotides, the CDR3 is TGCAGCGTAAACTCAGGATCCCTTAACTATGGCTACACCTTC. This chain links TRBV29-1 with TRBJ1-2; D gene unclear. V was trimmed by 6 bases and J by 1 base, leaving 15 bases between them. This CDR3 contains 14 residues. In germline, CDR1 is SQVTM, CDR2 ANQGSEA.

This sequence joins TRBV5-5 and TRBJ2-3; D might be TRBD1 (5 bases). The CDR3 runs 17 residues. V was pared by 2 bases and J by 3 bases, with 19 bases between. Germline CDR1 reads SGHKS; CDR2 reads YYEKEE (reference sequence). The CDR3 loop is CASSFWFQGQWTDTQYF. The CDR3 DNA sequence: TGTGCCAGCAGCTTTTGGTTTCAGGGCCAATGGACAGATACGCAGTATTTT.

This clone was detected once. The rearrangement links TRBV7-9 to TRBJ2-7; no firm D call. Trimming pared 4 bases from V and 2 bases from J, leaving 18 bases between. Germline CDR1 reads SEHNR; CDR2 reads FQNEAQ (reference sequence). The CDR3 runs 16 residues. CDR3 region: CASSSKGRSGTYEQYF. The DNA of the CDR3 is TGTGCCAGCAGCTCAAAGGGTCGAAGTGGAACCTACGAGCAGTACTTC.